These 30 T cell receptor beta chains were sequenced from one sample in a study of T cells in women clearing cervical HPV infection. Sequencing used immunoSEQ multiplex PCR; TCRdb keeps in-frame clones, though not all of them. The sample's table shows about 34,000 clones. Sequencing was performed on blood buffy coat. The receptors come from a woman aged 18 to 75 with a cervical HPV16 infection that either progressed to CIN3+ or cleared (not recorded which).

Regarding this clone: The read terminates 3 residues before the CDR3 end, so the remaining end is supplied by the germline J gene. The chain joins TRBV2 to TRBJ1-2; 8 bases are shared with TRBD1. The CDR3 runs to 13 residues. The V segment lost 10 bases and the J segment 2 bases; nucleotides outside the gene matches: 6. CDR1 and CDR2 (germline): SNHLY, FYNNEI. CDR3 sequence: CAIPGTGNYGYTF. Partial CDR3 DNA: TGTGCCATCCCGGGGACAGGAAACTATGGC.

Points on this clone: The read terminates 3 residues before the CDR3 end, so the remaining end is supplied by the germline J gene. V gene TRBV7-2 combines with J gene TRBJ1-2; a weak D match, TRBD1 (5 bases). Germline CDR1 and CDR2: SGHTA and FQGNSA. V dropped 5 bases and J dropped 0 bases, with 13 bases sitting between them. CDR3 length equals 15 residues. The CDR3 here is CASSRDSTSNYGYTF. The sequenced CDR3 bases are TGTGCCAGCAGCCGAGACAGTACCTCTAACTATGGC.

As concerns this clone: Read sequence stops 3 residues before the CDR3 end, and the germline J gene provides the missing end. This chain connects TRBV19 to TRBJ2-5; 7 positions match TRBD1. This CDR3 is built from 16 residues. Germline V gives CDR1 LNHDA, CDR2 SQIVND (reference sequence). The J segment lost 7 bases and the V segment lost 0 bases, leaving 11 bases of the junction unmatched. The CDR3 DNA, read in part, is TGTGCCAGTAGTATAGATGTCGGGCAGGGGGTTGGGACC. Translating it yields CASSIDVGQGVGT. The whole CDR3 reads CASSIDVGQGVGTQYF. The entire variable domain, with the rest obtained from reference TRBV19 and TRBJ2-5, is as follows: DGGITQSPKYLFRKEGQNVTLSCEQNLNHDAMYWYRQDPGQGLRLIYYSQIVNDFQKGDIAEGYSVSREKKESFPLTVTSAQKNPTAFYLCASSIDVGQGVGTQYFGPGTRLLVL.

Partial CDR3 DNA: TGCAGCGTTGGGGACAGGGGGTACGAG. Protein product: CSVGDRGYE. The CDR3 in its entirety is CSVGDRGYEQYF. The chain is built from TRBV29-1 and TRBJ2-7; TRBD1 matches at 11 bases. The read halts 3 residues ahead of the CDR3 end, with the missing end drawn from the germline J gene. The CDR3 length is 12 residues. Germline V gives CDR1 SQVTM, CDR2 ANQGSEA. The junction had 0 bases not matched to a gene; V was cut back by 4 bases and J by 4 bases.

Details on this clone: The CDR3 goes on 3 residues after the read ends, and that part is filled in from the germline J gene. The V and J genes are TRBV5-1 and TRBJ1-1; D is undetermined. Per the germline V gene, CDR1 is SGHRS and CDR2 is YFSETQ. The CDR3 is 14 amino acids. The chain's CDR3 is CASSLDRGQGEAFF. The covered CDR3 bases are TGCGCCAGCAGCTTGGACAGAGGTCAAGGAGAA.

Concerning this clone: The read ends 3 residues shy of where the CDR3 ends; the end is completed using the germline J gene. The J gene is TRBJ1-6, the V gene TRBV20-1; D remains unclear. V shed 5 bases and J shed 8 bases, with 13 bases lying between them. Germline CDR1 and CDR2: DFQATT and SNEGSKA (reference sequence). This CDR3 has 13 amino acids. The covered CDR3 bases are TGCAGTGCTCGAGTGGGCAAGGATTCACCC. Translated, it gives CSARVGKDSP. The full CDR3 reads CSARVGKDSPLHF.

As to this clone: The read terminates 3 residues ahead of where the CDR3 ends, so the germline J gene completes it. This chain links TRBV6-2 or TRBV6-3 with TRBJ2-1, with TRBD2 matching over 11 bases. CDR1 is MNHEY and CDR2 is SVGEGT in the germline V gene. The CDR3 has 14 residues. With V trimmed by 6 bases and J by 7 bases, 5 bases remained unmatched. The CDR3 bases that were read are TGTGCCAGCAGCCGACTAGCGGGACTGAATGAG. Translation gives CASSRLAGLNE. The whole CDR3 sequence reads CASSRLAGLNEQFF.

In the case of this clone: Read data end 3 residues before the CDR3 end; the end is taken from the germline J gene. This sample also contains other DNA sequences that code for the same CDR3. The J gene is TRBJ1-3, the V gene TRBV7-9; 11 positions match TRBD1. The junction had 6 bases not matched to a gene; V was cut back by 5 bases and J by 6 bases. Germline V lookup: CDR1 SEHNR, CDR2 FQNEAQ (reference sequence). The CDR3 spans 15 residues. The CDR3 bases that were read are TGTGCCAGCAGCCATAAGGACAGGGGGCTAAACACC. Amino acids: CASSHKDRGLNT. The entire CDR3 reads CASSHKDRGLNTIYF.

The CDR3 DNA, read in part, is TGTGCCAACCGAGGACAGTATAATTCACCC. Residues: CANRGQYNSP. In full, the CDR3 is CANRGQYNSPLHF. V usage is TRBV2 and J usage is TRBJ1-6; a weak D match, TRBD1 (6 bases). The CDR3 goes on 3 residues after the read ends, and that part is filled in from the germline J gene. Germline-derived CDR1 and CDR2 are SNHLY and FYNNEI. CDR3 length: 13 residues. With 10 bases removed from V and 4 bases from J, the gap between germline ends came to 11 bases.

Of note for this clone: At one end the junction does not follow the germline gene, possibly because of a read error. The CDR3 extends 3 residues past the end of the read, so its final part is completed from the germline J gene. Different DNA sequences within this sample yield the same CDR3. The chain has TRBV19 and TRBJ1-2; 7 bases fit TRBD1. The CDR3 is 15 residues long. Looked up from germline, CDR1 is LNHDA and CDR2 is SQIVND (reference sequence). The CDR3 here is CASRDEPGGIYGYTF. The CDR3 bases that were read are TGTGCCAGTAGGGATGAGCCAGGGGGGATTTATGGA.

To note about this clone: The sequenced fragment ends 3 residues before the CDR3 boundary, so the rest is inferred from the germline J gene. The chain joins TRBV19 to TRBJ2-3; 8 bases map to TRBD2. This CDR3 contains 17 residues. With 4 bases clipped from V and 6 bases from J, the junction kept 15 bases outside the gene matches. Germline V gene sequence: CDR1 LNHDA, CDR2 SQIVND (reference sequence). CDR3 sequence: CASSRLAGGGSADTQYF. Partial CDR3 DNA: TGTGCCAGTAGTAGATTGGCGGGAGGAGGTTCGGCGGATACG.

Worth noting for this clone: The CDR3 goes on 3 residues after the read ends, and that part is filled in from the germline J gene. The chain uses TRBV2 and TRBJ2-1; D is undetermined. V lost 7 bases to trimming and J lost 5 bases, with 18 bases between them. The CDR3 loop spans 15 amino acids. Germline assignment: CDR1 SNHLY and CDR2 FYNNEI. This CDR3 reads CASNPALKAHNEQFF. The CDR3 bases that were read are TGTGCCAGCAACCCAGCGCTCAAGGCTCACAATGAG.

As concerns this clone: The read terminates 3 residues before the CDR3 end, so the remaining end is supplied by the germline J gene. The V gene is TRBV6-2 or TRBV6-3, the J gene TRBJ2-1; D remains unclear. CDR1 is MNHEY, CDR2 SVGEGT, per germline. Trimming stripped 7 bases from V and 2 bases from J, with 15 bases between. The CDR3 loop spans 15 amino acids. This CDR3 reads CASTQNQNPYNEQFF. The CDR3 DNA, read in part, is TGTGCCAGCACTCAGAACCAAAACCCCTACAATGAG.

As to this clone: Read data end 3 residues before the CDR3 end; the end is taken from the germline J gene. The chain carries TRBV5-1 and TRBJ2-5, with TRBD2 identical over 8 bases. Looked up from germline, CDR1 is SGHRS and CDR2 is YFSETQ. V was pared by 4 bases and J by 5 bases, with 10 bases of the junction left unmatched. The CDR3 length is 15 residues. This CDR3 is CASSPQAGVLETQYF. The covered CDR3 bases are TGCGCCAGCAGCCCCCAAGCGGGAGTGTTGGAGACC.

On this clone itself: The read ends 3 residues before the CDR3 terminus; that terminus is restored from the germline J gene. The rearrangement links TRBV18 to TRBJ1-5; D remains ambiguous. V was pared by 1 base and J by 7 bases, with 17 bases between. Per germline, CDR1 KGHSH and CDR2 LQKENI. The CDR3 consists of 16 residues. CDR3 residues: CASSPQQSTEVQPQHF. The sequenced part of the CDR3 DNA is TGTGCCAGCTCACCACAACAGTCAACTGAGGTACAGCCC.

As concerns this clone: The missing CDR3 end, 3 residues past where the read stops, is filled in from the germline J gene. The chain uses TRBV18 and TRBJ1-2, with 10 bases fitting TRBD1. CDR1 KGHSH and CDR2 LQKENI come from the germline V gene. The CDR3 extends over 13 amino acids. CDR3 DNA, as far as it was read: TGTGCCAGCTCACCGGGACAGGGGTTCGGC. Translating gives CASSPGQGFG. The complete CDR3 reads CASSPGQGFGYTF.

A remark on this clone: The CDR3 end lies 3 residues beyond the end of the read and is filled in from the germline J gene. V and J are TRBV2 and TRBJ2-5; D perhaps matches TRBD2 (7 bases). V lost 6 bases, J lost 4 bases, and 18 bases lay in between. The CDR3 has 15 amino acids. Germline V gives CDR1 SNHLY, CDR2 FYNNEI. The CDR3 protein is CASSSERGGRETQYF. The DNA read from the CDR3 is TGTGCCAGCAGCAGTGAGAGGGGGGGCCGAGAGACC.

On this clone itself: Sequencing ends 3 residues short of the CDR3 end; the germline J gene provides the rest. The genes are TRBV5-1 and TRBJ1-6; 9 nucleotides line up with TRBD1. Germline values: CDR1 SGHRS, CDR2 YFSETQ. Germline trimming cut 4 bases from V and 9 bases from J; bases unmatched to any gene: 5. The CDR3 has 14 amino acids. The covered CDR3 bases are TGCGCCAGCAGCCCGGGGACAGGGACTTCACCC. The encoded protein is CASSPGTGTSP. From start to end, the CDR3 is CASSPGTGTSPLHF.

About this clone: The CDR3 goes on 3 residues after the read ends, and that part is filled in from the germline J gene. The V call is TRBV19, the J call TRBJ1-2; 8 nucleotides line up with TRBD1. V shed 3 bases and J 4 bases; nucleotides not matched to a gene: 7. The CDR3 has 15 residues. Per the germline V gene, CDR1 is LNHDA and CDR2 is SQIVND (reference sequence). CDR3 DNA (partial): TGTGCCAGTAGTATCGTCGGACAGGGCCCCTATGGC. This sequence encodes CASSIVGQGPYG. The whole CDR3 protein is CASSIVGQGPYGYTF.

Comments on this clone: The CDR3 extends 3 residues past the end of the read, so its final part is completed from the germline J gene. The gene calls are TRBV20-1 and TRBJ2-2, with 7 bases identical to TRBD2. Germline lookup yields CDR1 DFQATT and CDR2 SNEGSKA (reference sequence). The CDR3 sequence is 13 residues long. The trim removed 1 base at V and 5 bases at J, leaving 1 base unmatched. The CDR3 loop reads CSARVGGTGELFF. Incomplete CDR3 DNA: TGCAGTGCTAGAGTCGGGGGGACCGGGGAG.

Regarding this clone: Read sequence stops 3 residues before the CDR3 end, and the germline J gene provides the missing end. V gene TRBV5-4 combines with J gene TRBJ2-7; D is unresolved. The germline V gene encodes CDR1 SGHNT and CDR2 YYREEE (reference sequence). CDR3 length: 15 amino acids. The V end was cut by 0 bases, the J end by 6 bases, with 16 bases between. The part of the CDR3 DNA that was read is TGTGCCAGCAGCTTGGCCCCGCAGGTGGTACCCGAG. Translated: CASSLAPQVVPE. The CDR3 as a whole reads CASSLAPQVVPEQYF.

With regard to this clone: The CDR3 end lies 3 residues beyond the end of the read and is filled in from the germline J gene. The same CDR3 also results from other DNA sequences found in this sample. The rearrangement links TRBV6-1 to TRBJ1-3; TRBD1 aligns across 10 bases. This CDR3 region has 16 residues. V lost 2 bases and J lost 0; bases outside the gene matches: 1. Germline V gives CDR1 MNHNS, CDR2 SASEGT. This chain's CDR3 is CASSERTGGSGNTIYF. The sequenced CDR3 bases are TGTGCCAGCAGTGAAAGGACAGGGGGCTCTGGAAACACC.

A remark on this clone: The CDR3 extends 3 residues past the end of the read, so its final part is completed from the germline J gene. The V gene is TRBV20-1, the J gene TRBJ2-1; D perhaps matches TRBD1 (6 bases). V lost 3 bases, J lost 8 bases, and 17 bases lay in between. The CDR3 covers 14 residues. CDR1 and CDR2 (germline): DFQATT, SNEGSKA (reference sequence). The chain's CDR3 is CSARQGSFDDEQFF. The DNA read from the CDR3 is TGCAGTGCTAGGCAGGGGTCCTTTGACGATGAG.

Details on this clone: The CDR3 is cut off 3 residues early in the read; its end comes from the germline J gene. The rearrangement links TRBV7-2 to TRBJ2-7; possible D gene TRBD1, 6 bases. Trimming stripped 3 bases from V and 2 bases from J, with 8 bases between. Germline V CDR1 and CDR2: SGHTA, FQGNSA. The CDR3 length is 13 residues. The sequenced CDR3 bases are TGTGCCAGCAGCTTTGACAGGACCTACGAG. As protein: CASSFDRTYE. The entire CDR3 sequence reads CASSFDRTYEQYF. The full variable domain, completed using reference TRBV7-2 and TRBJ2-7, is GAGVSQSPSNKVTEKGKDVELRCDPISGHTALYWYRQSLGQGLEFLIYFQGNSAPDKSGLPSDRFSAERTGGSVSTLTIQRTQQEDSAVYLCASSFDRTYEQYFGPGTRLTVT.

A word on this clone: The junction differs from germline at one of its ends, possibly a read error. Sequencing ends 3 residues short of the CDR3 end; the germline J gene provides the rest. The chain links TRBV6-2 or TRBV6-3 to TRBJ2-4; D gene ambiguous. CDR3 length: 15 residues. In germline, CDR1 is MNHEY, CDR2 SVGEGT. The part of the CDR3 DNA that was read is TGTGCCAGCAGGTTCCGGCGGCAAGCCAAAACCATT. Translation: CASRFRRQAKTI. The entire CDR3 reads CASRFRRQAKTIQYF.

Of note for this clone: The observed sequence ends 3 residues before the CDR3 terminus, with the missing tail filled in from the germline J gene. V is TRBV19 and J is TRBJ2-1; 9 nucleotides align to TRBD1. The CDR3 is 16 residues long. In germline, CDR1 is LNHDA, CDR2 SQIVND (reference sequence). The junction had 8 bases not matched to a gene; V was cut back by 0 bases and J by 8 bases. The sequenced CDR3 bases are TGTGCCAGTAGTATAGATTTCGGGACAGGGCGGGATGAG. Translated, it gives CASSIDFGTGRDE. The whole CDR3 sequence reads CASSIDFGTGRDEQFF. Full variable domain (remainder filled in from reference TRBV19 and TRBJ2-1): DGGITQSPKYLFRKEGQNVTLSCEQNLNHDAMYWYRQDPGQGLRLIYYSQIVNDFQKGDIAEGYSVSREKKESFPLTVTSAQKNPTAFYLCASSIDFGTGRDEQFFGPGTRLTVL.

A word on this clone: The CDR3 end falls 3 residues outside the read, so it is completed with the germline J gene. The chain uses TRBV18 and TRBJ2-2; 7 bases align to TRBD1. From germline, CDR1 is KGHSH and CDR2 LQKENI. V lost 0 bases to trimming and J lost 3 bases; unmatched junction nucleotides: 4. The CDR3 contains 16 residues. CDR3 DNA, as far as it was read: TGTGCCAGCTCACCACCGACAGGGACCCACACCGGGGAG. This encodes CASSPPTGTHTGE. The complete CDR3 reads CASSPPTGTHTGELFF.

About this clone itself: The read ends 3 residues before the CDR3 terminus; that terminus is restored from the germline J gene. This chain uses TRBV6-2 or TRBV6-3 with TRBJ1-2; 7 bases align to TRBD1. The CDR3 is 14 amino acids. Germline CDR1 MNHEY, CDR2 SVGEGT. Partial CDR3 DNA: TGTGCCAGCAGTTACTTCCGACAGGGCGGCGGC. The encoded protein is CASSYFRQGGG. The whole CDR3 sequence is CASSYFRQGGGYTF.

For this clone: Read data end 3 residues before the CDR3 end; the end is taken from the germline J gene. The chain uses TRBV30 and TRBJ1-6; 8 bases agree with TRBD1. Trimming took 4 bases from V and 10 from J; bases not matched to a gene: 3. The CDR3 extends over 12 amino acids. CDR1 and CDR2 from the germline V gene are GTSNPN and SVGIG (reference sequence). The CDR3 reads CAWKPGGSPLHF. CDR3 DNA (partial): TGTGCCTGGAAACCAGGGGGCTCACCC.

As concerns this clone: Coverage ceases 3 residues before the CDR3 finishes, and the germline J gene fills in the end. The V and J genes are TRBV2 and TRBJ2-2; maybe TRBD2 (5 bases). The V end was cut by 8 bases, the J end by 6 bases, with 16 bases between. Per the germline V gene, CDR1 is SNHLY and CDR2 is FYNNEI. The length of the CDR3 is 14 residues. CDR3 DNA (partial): TGTGCCAGCGGCTTTTCGGGGATCCCCGGGGAG. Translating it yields CASGFSGIPGE. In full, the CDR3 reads CASGFSGIPGELFF.